Listed below are T cell receptor beta chains from one sample, sequenced in a study of T cell responses to AZD1222 COVID-19 vaccine. Measured with immunoSEQ multiplex PCR; TCRdb has only the in-frame clones, and not every one. This repertoire shows around 66,000 clones, about 90% found once; its top ten account for 17%. This material consisted of peripheral blood, taken on day 0 of AZD1222 vaccination. These receptors originate from an adult in good health. CDR3s include the opening cysteine and the closing phenylalanine or tryptophan. Fields, in order: D gene, clone size, V gene, J gene, CDR3 protein, CDR3 DNA. The D gene is left open where the match is weak. Clone size is shown for a subset of rows, as once, few, many or a class of expanded clone.

>.|.|TRBV7-9|TRBJ2-7
CASSIREPEQYF
TGTGCCAGCAGCATAAGGGAGCCCGAGCAGTACTTC
>.|.|TRBV19|TRBJ1-3
CASSIDGTGVRNTIYF
TGTGCCAGTAGTATAGACGGGACTGGAGTACGGAACACCATATATTTT
>.|.|TRBV5-5|TRBJ2-2
CASSLVQGGGELFF
TGTGCCAGCAGCTTAGTACAGGGAGGCGGGGAGCTGTTTTTT
>TRBD1|.|TRBV5-1|TRBJ2-7
CASSRDRTGEQYF
TGCGCCAGCAGCAGGGACAGGACGGGGGAGCAGTACTTC
>.|.|TRBV5-4|TRBJ1-5
CASSSTVYSNQPQHF
TGTGCCAGCAGCTCGACAGTTTATAGCAATCAGCCCCAGCATTTT
>.|.|TRBV28|TRBJ1-2
CASRRLEGVFGYTF
TGTGCCAGCAGACGGTTGGAGGGGGTTTTTGGCTACACCTTC
>.|once|TRBV29-1|TRBJ1-4
CSGKKGLNEKLFF
TGCAGCGGAAAAAAGGGTCTCAATGAAAAACTGTTTTTT
>TRBD1|.|TRBV5-1|TRBJ2-1
CASSNNRGNEQFF
TGCGCCAGCAGCAACAACAGGGGCAATGAGCAGTTCTTC
>TRBD2|.|TRBV3-1/TRBV3-2|TRBJ2-6
CASSARLAGGLGANVLTF
TGTGCCAGCAGCGCCCGACTAGCGGGGGGTCTTGGGGCCAACGTCCTGACTTTC
>.|.|TRBV27|TRBJ2-1
CASSFVQSNEQFF
TGTGCCAGCAGTTTTGTTCAGTCCAATGAGCAGTTCTTC
>TRBD1|few|TRBV19|TRBJ2-2
CASSIMTGPNTGELFF
TGTGCCAGTAGTATTATGACAGGGCCTAACACCGGGGAGCTGTTTTTT
>.|.|TRBV20-1|TRBJ1-5
CSAGGDQPQHF
TGCAGTGCTGGAGGGGATCAGCCCCAGCATTTT
>.|.|TRBV10-2|TRBJ1-3
CASSGHTGSGHF
TGCGCCAGCAGTGGACACACGGGTTCGGGGCATTTT
>.|once|TRBV18|TRBJ1-6
CASSPQSDSPLHF
TGTGCCAGCTCACCACAGAGCGATTCACCCCTCCACTTT
>.|.|TRBV28|TRBJ1-5
CASSSLIGEGQPQHF
TGTGCCAGCAGTTCCCTGATCGGGGAGGGCCAGCCCCAGCATTTT
>.|.|TRBV29-1|TRBJ1-1
CSVGENTEAFF
TGCAGCGTTGGGGAGAACACTGAAGCTTTCTTT
>.|.|TRBV30|TRBJ2-7
CAWTRPCEQYF
TGTGCCTGGACCCGCCCCTGCGAGCAGTACTTC
>TRBD2|.|TRBV7-2|TRBJ2-7
CASSIGLAGGPQYF
TGTGCCAGCAGCATAGGACTAGCGGGAGGGCCCCAGTACTTC
>.|.|TRBV27|TRBJ2-3
CASSLGASTDTQYF
TGTGCCAGCAGTTTAGGGGCGAGCACAGATACGCAGTATTTT
>TRBD1|.|TRBV4-3|TRBJ1-2
CASSQDTGGAPYGYTF
TGCGCCAGCAGCCAGGATACAGGGGGCGCTCCCTATGGCTACACCTTC
>TRBD1|.|TRBV9|TRBJ2-3
CASSVSGTGADTQYF
TGTGCCAGCAGCGTCTCCGGGACAGGGGCAGATACGCAGTATTTT
>.|.|TRBV6-5|TRBJ1-5
CASSYSRRGDQPQHF
TGTGCCAGCAGTTACTCACGCCGGGGAGATCAGCCCCAGCATTTT
>.|.|TRBV2|TRBJ2-7
CASSEAGYYEQYF
TGTGCCAGCAGCGAAGCTGGATACTACGAGCAGTACTTC
>TRBD1|once|TRBV5-1|TRBJ1-2
CASSLDRGPADGYTF
TGCGCCAGCAGCTTGGACAGGGGGCCCGCTGATGGCTACACCTTC
>TRBD2|.|TRBV6-4|TRBJ2-3
CASSDGTSDTDTQYF
TGTGCCAGCAGTGACGGGACTAGCGACACAGATACGCAGTATTTT
>.|.|TRBV6-5|TRBJ2-3
CASSPTDFNADTQYF
TGTGCCAGCAGCCCGACAGATTTTAACGCAGATACGCAGTATTTT
>.|.|TRBV30|TRBJ2-1
CAWSSLNEQFF
TGTGCCTGGAGTAGCCTCAATGAGCAGTTCTTC
>TRBD1|.|TRBV6-2/TRBV6-3|TRBJ2-6
CASSPIVQGAGFSGANVLTF
TGTGCCAGCAGCCCGATAGTCCAGGGGGCCGGATTCTCTGGGGCCAACGTCCTGACTTTC
>.|.|TRBV28|TRBJ2-1
CASSSPPMRSEQFF
TGTGCCAGCAGTTCCCCCCCCATGCGGAGTGAGCAGTTCTTC
>.|.|TRBV30|TRBJ1-1
CAWRIHTEAFF
TGTGCCTGGAGGATACACACTGAAGCTTTCTTT
>TRBD1|few|TRBV28|TRBJ1-5
CASSLAGTGGDQPQHF
TGTGCCAGCAGTTTAGCCGGGACAGGGGGAGATCAGCCCCAGCATTTT
>TRBD1|.|TRBV3-1/TRBV3-2|TRBJ1-3
CASSTTGTATGNTIYF
TGTGCCAGCAGCACCACCGGGACAGCAACTGGAAACACCATATATTTT
>.|.|TRBV6-6|TRBJ2-7
CASSRSGTSYEQYF
TGTGCCAGCAGTCGATCGGGGACTTCCTACGAGCAGTACTTC
>TRBD1|.|TRBV7-8|TRBJ1-2
CASSLLDRDWYGYTF
TGTGCCAGCAGCTTACTCGACAGGGACTGGTATGGCTACACCTTC
>.|.|TRBV2|TRBJ1-5
CASNYEENQPQHF
TGTGCCAGCAACTACGAGGAGAATCAGCCCCAGCATTTT
>.|.|TRBV9|TRBJ1-5
CASSQQGGNQPQHF
TGTGCCAGCAGCCAGCAGGGTGGCAATCAGCCCCAGCATTTT
>.|few|TRBV12-5|TRBJ2-5
CASGLGGAQETQYF
TGTGCTAGTGGTTTAGGGGGGGCCCAAGAGACCCAGTACTTC